The 25 T cell receptor beta chains listed next were all sequenced from one sample in a study of blood T cell repertoires in COVID-19. Sequencing used immunoSEQ multiplex PCR; TCRdb keeps in-frame clones, though not all of them. The table lists about 140,000 clones, over 65% of them singletons, with roughly 17% in the top ten. The source material was peripheral blood. Receptor source: a man aged 50 or older with acute or convalescent COVID-19.

The chain couples TRBV3-1 (or the pseudogene TRBV3-2) to TRBJ1-2, with D perhaps TRBD1 (5 bases). This CDR3 has 14 amino acids. Looked up from germline, CDR1 is LGHDT and CDR2 is YNNKEL (reference sequence). V was shortened by 3 bases and J by 4 bases, with 12 bases between the two germline ends. The CDR3 sequence: CASSQGRIGYGYTF. Written as DNA, the CDR3 is TGTGCCAGCAGCCAGGGGCGGATAGGCTATGGCTACACCTTC.

With regard to this clone: Other nucleotide sequences in the sample specify the same CDR3. V and J are TRBV2 and TRBJ2-3; 9 nucleotides line up with TRBD1. The CDR3 extends over 12 amino acids. Germline CDR1 and CDR2: SNHLY and FYNNEI. The V gene end was trimmed by 8 bases and the J gene end by 6 bases; junction bases not matched to a gene: 3. The CDR3 region is CASRDRVDTQYF. CDR3 bases: TGTGCCAGCCGGGACAGGGTCGATACGCAGTATTTT.

This chain joins TRBV10-2 and TRBJ1-3; no firm D call. The CDR3 spans 17 residues. Looked up from germline, CDR1 is WSHSY and CDR2 is SAAADI. V gave up 0 bases and J gave up 0 bases, with 12 bases separating them. CDR3: CASSESTPGSSGNTIYF. The DNA for the CDR3 is TGCGCCAGCAGTGAGTCGACGCCAGGTTCCTCTGGAAACACCATATATTTT.

This chain joins TRBV6-6 and TRBJ1-1; 10 bases are a match to TRBD1. CDR3 length: 15 amino acids. Germline assignment: CDR1 MNHNY and CDR2 SVGAGI (reference sequence). The junction had 8 bases not matched to a gene; V was cut back by 7 bases and J by 3 bases. This CDR3 reads CASTIDGQGDTEAFF. CDR3 sequence (DNA): TGTGCCAGCACCATAGACGGACAGGGGGACACTGAAGCTTTCTTT.

This chain joins TRBV7-9 and TRBJ1-1, with TRBD1 as a possible D gene (5 bases). Looked up from germline, CDR1 is SEHNR and CDR2 is FQNEAQ (reference sequence). This CDR3 has 16 amino acids. Between the trimmed V and J ends, which lost 1 base and 1 base, there was a span of 13 bases. The CDR3 reads CASSLGAGIENTEAFF. The CDR3 DNA follows: TGTGCCAGCAGCTTAGGCGCAGGGATTGAGAACACTGAAGCTTTCTTT. Looking up the rest from reference TRBV7-9 and TRBJ1-1 gives the full variable domain: DTGVSQNPRHKITKRGQNVTFRCDPISEHNRLYWYRQTLGQGPEFLTYFQNEAQLEKSRLLSDRFSAERPKGSFSTLEIQRTEQGDSAMYLCASSLGAGIENTEAFFGQGTRLTVV.

The chain employs TRBV3-1 (or the pseudogene TRBV3-2) and TRBJ2-2; 12 bases fit TRBD1. There are 16 residues in the CDR3. Germline V lookup: CDR1 LGHDT, CDR2 YNNKEL (reference sequence). V dropped 2 bases and J dropped 5; count of bases not matched to a gene: 3. The CDR3 sequence: CASSQPGQGATGELFF. The CDR3 DNA follows: TGTGCCAGCAGCCAACCGGGACAGGGGGCAACCGGGGAGCTGTTTTTT.

The chain is built from TRBV5-6 and TRBJ1-1, with unresolved D. Germline V CDR1 and CDR2: SGHDT, YYEEEE. The CDR3 runs to 14 residues. Trimming pared 4 bases from V and 1 base from J, leaving 11 bases between. CDR3 sequence (DNA): TGTGCCAGCAGCATAACGGAGTGGAACACTGAAGCTTTCTTT. It codes for CASSITEWNTEAFF.

The chain recombines TRBV2 with TRBJ1-1; the D gene is possibly TRBD1 (5 bases). The CDR3 is 14 amino acids. Germline loops: CDR1 SNHLY, CDR2 FYNNEI. Trimming cost V 3 bases and J 3 bases, with 11 bases left between them. In DNA form, the CDR3 reads TGTGCCAGCAGTGAGGGCAGGGTTCACACTGAAGCTTTCTTT. Protein product: CASSEGRVHTEAFF. The full variable domain, rest sourced from reference TRBV2 and TRBJ1-1, is EPEVTQTPSHQVTQMGQEVILRCVPISNHLYFYWYRQILGQKVEFLVSFYNNEISEKSEIFDDQFSVERPDGSNFTLKIRSTKLEDSAMYFCASSEGRVHTEAFFGQGTRLTVV.

The chain uses TRBV4-1 and TRBJ2-3, with D possibly being TRBD1 (6 bases). Germline V gene lookup returns CDR1 MGHRA and CDR2 YSYEKL. This CDR3 region has 15 residues. Trimming shortened V by 0 bases and J by 2 bases, and 9 bases separated the two germline ends. CDR3 DNA: TGCGCCAGCAGCCAAGAACAGGGTCACACAGATACGCAGTATTTT. Amino acids: CASSQEQGHTDTQYF.

The chain carries TRBV19 and TRBJ1-1, with D maybe TRBD1 (5 bases). Germline lookup yields CDR1 LNHDA and CDR2 SQIVND (reference sequence). The ends were cut back, 7 bases at V and 0 bases at J, with 12 bases in the middle. CDR3 length: 14 residues. The CDR3 DNA is TGTGCCAGTACCCGGACACGGATGAACACTGAAGCTTTCTTT. This encodes CASTRTRMNTEAFF.

This clone was recorded only once. This chain uses TRBV7-8 with TRBJ2-1; TRBD2 aligns across 8 bases. V lost 2 bases and J lost 0; bases outside the gene matches: 9. This CDR3 comprises 18 residues. CDR1 is SGHVS and CDR2 is FQNEAQ in the germline V gene. The CDR3 DNA reads as TGTGCCAGCAGCTTAAGGCAAGGCGGGGGGCCCTCCTACAATGAGCAGTTCTTC. Its protein product is CASSLRQGGGPSYNEQFF.

This clone has a single count. The CDR3 DNA follows: TGTGCCAGCAGCTTGGGTACAGGGGGCTCGACTGAAGCTTTCTTT. Translated, it gives CASSLGTGGSTEAFF. The rearrangement uses TRBV5-6 and TRBJ1-1, with 9 bases identical to TRBD1. CDR3 length: 15 residues. After removal of 0 bases from V and 5 bases from J, the junction contained 5 bases not matched to a gene. The germline gives CDR1 SGHDT, CDR2 YYEEEE.

The chain combines TRBV6-4 with TRBJ2-7; D possibly corresponds to TRBD1 (5 bases). The CDR3 sequence is 13 residues long. Trimming left V 10 bases short and J 3 bases short, with 16 bases between. Per the germline V gene, CDR1 is MRHNA and CDR2 is SNTAGT. CDR3: CAITTTVNYEQYF. The DNA for the CDR3 is TGTGCCATAACAACGACAGTGAACTACGAGCAGTACTTC.

The V gene is TRBV6-5, the J gene TRBJ1-6; the D gene is possibly TRBD1 (6 bases). The V end was cut by 6 bases, the J end by 9 bases, with 12 bases between. CDR1 MNHEY and CDR2 SVGAGI come from the germline V gene. The CDR3 extends over 13 amino acids. CDR3 DNA sequence: TGTGCCAGCAGGGACAGTGACGGTTCACCCCTCCACTTT. It translates to CASRDSDGSPLHF.

The chain recombines TRBV6-5 with TRBJ2-5, with a tentative D call TRBD2 (5 bases). This CDR3 spans 14 amino acids. Trimming pared 0 bases from V and 5 bases from J, leaving 10 bases between. Germline CDR1 reads MNHEY; CDR2 reads SVGAGI. The CDR3 bases are TGTGCCAGCAGTTACTCGACGGGGTGGGAGACCCAGTACTTC. It specifies CASSYSTGWETQYF.

The genes are TRBV4-1 and TRBJ2-1; a weak D match, TRBD1 (5 bases). CDR1 and CDR2 from the germline V gene are MGHRA and YSYEKL. Trimming stripped 0 bases from V and 5 bases from J, with 14 bases between. The CDR3 runs to 16 residues. CDR3 DNA: TGCGCCAGCAGCCAAGAACAGGACACCCATGACAATGAGCAGTTCTTC. It is translated as CASSQEQDTHDNEQFF.

The chain joins TRBV3-1 (or the pseudogene TRBV3-2) to TRBJ2-1; 9 bases agree with TRBD1. CDR1 and CDR2 from the germline V gene are LGHDT and YNNKEL (reference sequence). V shed 2 bases, J shed 3 bases, and the junction held 5 bases outside the gene matches. This CDR3 comprises 16 residues. CDR3 in DNA: TGTGCCAGCAGCCAACAAGGGGGACAGGGCTACAATGAGCAGTTCTTC. Amino acids: CASSQQGGQGYNEQFF.

This clone has only a few counts. The rearrangement joins TRBV9 to TRBJ2-1, with D maybe TRBD1 (6 bases). Germline V gene sequence: CDR1 SGDLS, CDR2 YYNGEE. The CDR3 has 15 residues. Trimming removed 0 bases at V and 5 bases at J, with 12 bases between. CDR3: CASSVEGTPNNEQFF. CDR3 DNA sequence: TGTGCCAGCAGCGTAGAAGGGACACCAAACAATGAGCAGTTCTTC.

V is TRBV6-1 and J is TRBJ1-2; no definite D call. Germline V gene sequence: CDR1 MNHNS, CDR2 SASEGT. V was trimmed by 0 bases and J by 7 bases, leaving 15 bases between them. The CDR3 covers 15 residues. The CDR3 spells CASSEAYFTVSGYTF. The CDR3, as DNA: TGTGCCAGCAGTGAAGCGTATTTTACTGTGTCTGGCTACACCTTC.

The rearrangement uses TRBV4-1 and TRBJ2-1; TRBD1 agrees at 8 bases. Germline trimming cut 4 bases from V and 8 bases from J; bases unmatched to any gene: 4. Germline V gene lookup returns CDR1 MGHRA and CDR2 YSYEKL. This CDR3 region has 13 residues. The CDR3 reads CASSRIQGDEQFF. DNA of the CDR3: TGCGCCAGCAGCCGGATACAGGGGGATGAGCAGTTCTTC.

This clone was seen more than once but under ten times. This chain joins TRBV5-1 and TRBJ1-1, with 7 bases aligning to TRBD1. The V and J ends lost 3 bases and 4 bases, in that order; junction bases with no gene match: 9. The CDR3 contains 15 residues. Germline CDR1 reads SGHRS; CDR2 reads YFSETQ. CDR3 bases: TGCGCCAGCAGCTCGGAGAGGGGGCAAGGCACTGAAGCTTTCTTT. Translating gives CASSSERGQGTEAFF.

In this sample, this clone turned up many times. This rearrangement joins TRBV6-5 to TRBJ2-7, with a weak D call TRBD1 (6 bases). Germline values: CDR1 MNHEY, CDR2 SVGAGI. The CDR3 covers 11 residues. The germline V and J ends were trimmed by 8 bases and 3 bases, with 8 bases remaining between them. The DNA of the CDR3 is TGTGCCAGCCAAGGGGGCTACGAGCAGTACTTC. It yields the protein CASQGGYEQYF.

The chain is built from TRBV28 and TRBJ2-7, with 12 bases fitting TRBD2. This CDR3 region has 16 residues. V lost 4 bases, J lost 3 bases, and 7 bases stayed unmatched. Germline values: CDR1 MDHEN, CDR2 SYDVKM. CDR3 amino acids: CASSSLTSGGYYEQYV. CDR3 DNA sequence: TGTGCCAGCAGTTCACTGACTAGCGGGGGATACTACGAGCAGTACGTC.

The chain uses TRBV7-8 and TRBJ2-5; 10 positions agree with TRBD1. Trimming cost V 2 bases and J 4 bases; bases outside gene matches: 7. Germline assignment: CDR1 SGHVS and CDR2 FQNEAQ. The CDR3 spans 16 residues. CDR3 in amino acids: CASSLYGQGGGETQYF. CDR3 sequence (DNA): TGTGCCAGCAGCTTATACGGACAGGGGGGAGGAGAGACCCAGTACTTC.

This chain joins TRBV6-1 and TRBJ2-3; maybe TRBD1 (5 bases). CDR1 and CDR2 (germline): MNHNS, SASEGT. The CDR3 is 15 residues long. V gave up 1 base and J gave up 7 bases, with 15 bases separating them. CDR3 sequence reads: CASSEGGRVVNTQYF. CDR3 nucleotides: TGTGCCAGCAGTGAAGGAGGCAGGGTGGTAAATACGCAGTATTTT.